This TCR beta chain was sequenced for a study of T cell responses to AZD1222 COVID-19 vaccine. Study-wide results and limits: Just five or six AZD1222 recipients were seropositive at baseline.

The table came from immunoSEQ multiplex PCR; TCRdb's copy has only in-frame clones and leaves some out. The sample includes roughly 100,000 clones, 75% to 90% of them seen just once. This clone was seen a handful of times. Its antigen is as yet unknown. The CDR3 covers 13 residues. With 5 bases removed from V and 7 bases from J, the gap between germline ends came to 11 bases. Germline V gives CDR1 SGHDN, CDR2 FVKESK. The chain employs TRBV14 and TRBJ1-4; possibly TRBD1 for D (5 bases). This TCR was sampled from an adult in good health. The material sequenced was peripheral blood, taken on day 0 of AZD1222 vaccination. The CDR3 reads CASSFWGGEKLFF. DNA for the CDR3: TGTGCCAGCAGCTTTTGGGGCGGTGAAAAACTGTTTTTT.